This passage covers 7 T cell receptor beta chains from one sample sequenced in a study of T-cell reconstitution after alpha-beta-depleted transplantation in children. It was with unique molecular identifiers that the TCRbeta library was prepared. In TCRdb, the PCR reads were re-called with MiXCR into one record per CDR3 protein. The sample holds 60,000 or so distinct CDR3 sequences, approximately 43% seen once. This sample comprised PBMCs, mostly from graft donor cells, obtained 360 days after TCRalphabeta/CD19-depleted stem cell transplant. Receptor source: a male patient aged 10-17 years who had a stem cell transplant for acute lymphoblastic leukemia, so the T cells may come from the graft donor.

The chain combines TRBV27 with TRBJ2-3; D gene uncertain. V gave up 6 bases and J gave up 2 bases, with 6 bases separating them. The CDR3 has 12 amino acids. Per germline, CDR1 MNHEY and CDR2 SMNVEV (reference sequence). In DNA, the CDR3 is TGTGCCAGCAGGAAATACACAGATACGCAGTATTTT. It translates to CASRKYTDTQYF.

The V gene is TRBV7-3, the J gene TRBJ2-5, with D perhaps being TRBD1 or TRBD2 (6 bases each). V lost 1 base and J lost 1, with 10 bases in between. The CDR3 has 15 amino acids. CDR1 SGHTA and CDR2 FQGTGA come from the germline V gene. DNA of the CDR3: TGTGCCAGCAGCTTAAGCGGGACACCCCAAGAGACCCAGTACTTC. Amino acids: CASSLSGTPQETQYF.

This rearrangement joins TRBV7-9 to TRBJ2-7; 11 nucleotides match TRBD2. The CDR3 has 17 amino acids. J was trimmed by 0 bases and V by 3 bases; bases with no gene match: 7. The germline V gene has CDR1 SEHNR and CDR2 FQNEAQ (reference sequence). CDR3 amino acids: CASSFLGLAGSSYEQYF. CDR3 in DNA: TGTGCCAGCAGCTTTCTAGGACTAGCGGGTAGCTCCTACGAGCAGTACTTC.

The chain joins TRBV5-1 to TRBJ2-2; 7 bases are shared with TRBD2. CDR1 SGHRS and CDR2 YFSETQ come from the germline V gene. V dropped 1 base and J dropped 2; count of bases not matched to a gene: 8. The CDR3 covers 17 residues. CDR3 in amino acids: CASSLPRDYGNTGELFF. As DNA, the CDR3 is TGCGCCAGCAGCTTGCCCCGGGACTACGGAAACACCGGGGAGCTGTTTTTT.

The V call is TRBV10-2, the J call TRBJ2-7; 7 bases map to TRBD2. V was pared by 4 bases and J by 3 bases, with 9 bases of the junction left unmatched. Germline V gene lookup returns CDR1 WSHSY and CDR2 SAAADI. The CDR3 runs 15 residues. CDR3 sequence reads: CASSVTGGEYYEQYF. CDR3 nucleotides: TGCGCCAGCAGTGTAACGGGAGGCGAATACTACGAGCAGTACTTC.

The chain is built from TRBV10-3 and TRBJ1-5; perhaps TRBD1 as D (6 bases). Trimming pared 3 bases from V and 3 bases from J, leaving 12 bases between. The CDR3 runs to 15 residues. Looked up from germline, CDR1 is ENHRY and CDR2 is SYGVKD. The CDR3 region has the DNA TGTGCCATCAGTGATAGGACAGCCGACAATCAGCCCCAGCATTTT. Amino acids: CAISDRTADNQPQHF.

This clonotype came up a few times. The V gene is TRBV7-2, the J gene TRBJ2-3; D gene unclear. This CDR3 has 14 residues. The V end was cut by 3 bases, the J end by 2 bases, with 9 bases between. CDR1 and CDR2 from the germline V gene are SGHTA and FQGNSA. The CDR3 nucleotides are TGTGCCAGCAGCTTTAACAGCCTCACAGATACGCAGTATTTT. The encoded protein is CASSFNSLTDTQYF.